The 8 T cell receptor beta chains below come from one sample, sequenced in a study of cytomegalovirus exposure and HLA in healthy donors (dated by TCRdb to the late 2010s). Library construction relied on the immunoSEQ multiplex PCR assay. The multiplex PCR relied on a mix of 60 forward primers for TCR Vbeta segments and 13 reverse primers for TCR Jbeta segments. In TCRdb, the immuneACCESS table is reduced to in-frame sequences with V and J assigned. These tables do not hold every clone; where another copy was compared, an unresolved V gene accounts for under half, and the others remain unexplained. The sample table shows around 160,000 clones, and 60% to 80% are seen once. About 6.7% of the sample comes from the top ten. Sequencing was performed on PBMCs. Receptors originate from a woman in her forties in good health and CMV-seropositive.

The J gene is TRBJ1-1, the V gene TRBV2, with D unclear. Germline CDR1 SNHLY, CDR2 FYNNEI. The CDR3 sequence is 13 residues long. With 6 bases removed from V and 2 bases from J, the gap between germline ends came to 10 bases. As DNA, the CDR3 is TGTGCCAGCAGGGGCAGCCTTAACACTGAAGCTTTCTTT. It is translated as CASRGSLNTEAFF.

The chain has TRBV5-1 and TRBJ1-4; perhaps TRBD1 as D (6 bases). The germline gives CDR1 SGHRS, CDR2 YFSETQ. This CDR3 region has 17 residues. V was clipped by 8 bases and J by 2 bases, with 22 bases between them. In DNA form, the CDR3 reads TGCGCCAGTTCTACTGGACAGCTTCAGGTTACTAATGAAAAACTGTTTTTT. It yields the protein CASSTGQLQVTNEKLFF.

On this clone: Other DNA sequences within the sample encode an identical CDR3. The rearrangement links TRBV9 to TRBJ2-7; TRBD1 matches 8 bases. With V trimmed by 3 bases and J by 7 bases, 18 bases remained unmatched. Germline V gene data show CDR1 as SGDLS and CDR2 as YYNGEE. CDR3 length: 17 amino acids. CDR3 DNA: TGTGCCAGCAGCGATACCCCCCGGGACAGGCTTTTCTGGGAGCAGTACTTC. This gives the protein CASSDTPRDRLFWEQYF.

CDR3 bases: TGTGCCAGCAGCTTATCGGGACAGCAAGAGACCCAGTACTTC. It codes for CASSLSGQQETQYF. This chain links TRBV5-6 with TRBJ2-5; 7 positions match TRBD1. CDR1 and CDR2 (germline): SGHDT, YYEEEE. The CDR3 sequence is 14 residues long. V was pared by 2 bases and J by 2 bases, with 3 bases of the junction left unmatched.

The rearrangement joins TRBV29-1 to TRBJ1-5, with 7 nucleotides matching TRBD1. Germline V CDR1 and CDR2: SQVTM, ANQGSEA. This CDR3 contains 14 residues. Trimming at V came to 8 bases and at J to 0 bases, leaving 7 bases not matched to a gene. The CDR3 is CSPGQKFSNQPQHF. The CDR3 DNA reads TGCAGCCCGGGACAGAAATTTAGCAATCAGCCCCAGCATTTT.

This sequence joins TRBV29-1 and TRBJ1-2, with 9 positions matching TRBD1. CDR3 length equals 14 residues. In germline, CDR1 is SQVTM, CDR2 ANQGSEA. The V gene end was trimmed by 5 bases and the J gene end by 4 bases; junction bases not matched to a gene: 8. This CDR3 reads CSVFGGQGLYGYTF. Here the CDR3 DNA reads TGCAGCGTTTTTGGGGGACAGGGCCTCTATGGCTACACCTTC. Combining the CDR3 with reference TRBV29-1 and TRBJ1-2 gives the whole variable domain SAVISQKPSRDICQRGTSLTIQCQVDSQVTMMFWYRQQPGQSLTLIATANQGSEATYESGFVIDKFPISRPNLTFSTLTVSNMSPEDSSIYLCSVFGGQGLYGYTFGSGTRLTVV.

The rearrangement uses TRBV30 and TRBJ2-5, with a weak D call TRBD2 (6 bases). CDR1 and CDR2 from the germline V gene are GTSNPN and SVGIG (reference sequence). The CDR3 is made up of 12 amino acids. V shed 5 bases and J shed 5 bases, with 12 bases lying between them. Written as DNA, the CDR3 is TGTGCCTGGGGGGCAGGGAGGGAGACCCAGTACTTC. Protein sequence: CAWGAGRETQYF.

V is TRBV5-4 and J is TRBJ1-1; D perhaps matches TRBD1 (5 bases). The V gene lost 4 bases and the J gene lost 1 base, with 17 bases spanning the gap. Germline assignment: CDR1 SGHNT and CDR2 YYREEE (reference sequence). The CDR3 has 16 amino acids. In nucleotides, the CDR3 is TGTGCCAGCAGCCAAGATGGGGGGAGGAGGAACACTGAAGCTTTCTTT. It codes for CASSQDGGRRNTEAFF.